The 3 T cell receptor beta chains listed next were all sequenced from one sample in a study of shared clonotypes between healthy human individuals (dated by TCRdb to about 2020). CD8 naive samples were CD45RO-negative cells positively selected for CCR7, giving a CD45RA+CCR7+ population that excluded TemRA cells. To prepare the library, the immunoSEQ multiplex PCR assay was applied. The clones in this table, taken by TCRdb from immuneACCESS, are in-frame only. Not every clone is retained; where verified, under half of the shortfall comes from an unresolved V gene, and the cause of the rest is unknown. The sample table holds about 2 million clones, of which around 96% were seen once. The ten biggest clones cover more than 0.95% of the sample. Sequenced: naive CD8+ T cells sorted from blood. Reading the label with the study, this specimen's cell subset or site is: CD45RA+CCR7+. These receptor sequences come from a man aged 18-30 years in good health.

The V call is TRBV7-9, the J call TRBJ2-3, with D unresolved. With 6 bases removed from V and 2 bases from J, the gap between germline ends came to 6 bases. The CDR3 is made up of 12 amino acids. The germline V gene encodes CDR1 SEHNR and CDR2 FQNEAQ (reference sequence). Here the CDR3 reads CASRPTTDTQYF. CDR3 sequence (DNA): TGTGCCAGCAGGCCAACCACAGATACGCAGTATTTT.

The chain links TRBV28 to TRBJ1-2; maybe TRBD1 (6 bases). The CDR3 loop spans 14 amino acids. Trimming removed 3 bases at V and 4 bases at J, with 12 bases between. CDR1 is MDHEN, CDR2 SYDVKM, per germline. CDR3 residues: CASSFTGQSYGYTF. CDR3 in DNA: TGTGCCAGCAGTTTCACAGGACAGTCCTATGGCTACACCTTC.

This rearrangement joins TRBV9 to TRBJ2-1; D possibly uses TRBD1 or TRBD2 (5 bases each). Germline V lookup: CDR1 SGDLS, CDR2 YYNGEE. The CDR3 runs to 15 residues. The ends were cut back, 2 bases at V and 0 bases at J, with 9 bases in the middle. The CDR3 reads CASSVGRASYNEQFF. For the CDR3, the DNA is TGTGCCAGCAGCGTGGGGCGGGCCTCCTACAATGAGCAGTTCTTC.